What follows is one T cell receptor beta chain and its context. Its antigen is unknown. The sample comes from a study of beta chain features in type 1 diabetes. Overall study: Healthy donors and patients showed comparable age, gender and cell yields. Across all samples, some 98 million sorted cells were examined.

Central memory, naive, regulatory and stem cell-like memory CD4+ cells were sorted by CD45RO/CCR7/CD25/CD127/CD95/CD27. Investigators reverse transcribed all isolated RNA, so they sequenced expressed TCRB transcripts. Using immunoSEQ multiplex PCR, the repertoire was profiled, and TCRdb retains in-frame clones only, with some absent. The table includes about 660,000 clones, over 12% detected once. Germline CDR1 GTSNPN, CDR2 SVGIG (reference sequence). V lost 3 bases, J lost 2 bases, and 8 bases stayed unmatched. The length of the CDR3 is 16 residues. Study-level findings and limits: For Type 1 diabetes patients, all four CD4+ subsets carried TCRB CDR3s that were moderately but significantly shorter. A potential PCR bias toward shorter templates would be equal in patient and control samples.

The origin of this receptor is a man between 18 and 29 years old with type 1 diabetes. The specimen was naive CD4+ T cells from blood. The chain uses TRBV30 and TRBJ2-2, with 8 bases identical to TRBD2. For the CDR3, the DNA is TGTGCCTGGAGCCCGTTGGGACTAGAAAACACCGGGGAGCTGTTTTTT. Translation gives CAWSPLGLENTGELFF.